This T cell receptor beta chain stems from a study of T cell responses to AZD1222 COVID-19 vaccine. CDR1 is SGHRS and CDR2 is YFSETQ in the germline V gene. The V and J ends lost 0 bases and 0 bases respectively, with 7 bases between them. The CDR3 has 16 amino acids. Libraries were prepared by immunoSEQ multiplex PCR; TCRdb keeps only in-frame clonotypes and omits some of them. The sample yields about 130,000 clones, approximately 91% seen once. The rearrangement uses TRBV5-1 and TRBJ2-6; D not resolved. Specimen: peripheral blood, collected 28 days after the second AZD1222 dose. This receptor was identified in an adult who received the AZD1222 COVID-19 vaccine. The CDR3 protein is CASSLEATSGANVLTF. The CDR3 region has the DNA TGCGCCAGCAGCTTGGAAGCGACCTCTGGGGCCAACGTCCTGACTTTC.